This TCR beta chain was captured in a study of blood T cells in healthy people across ages. Collection of 8.5 to 10 milliliters of peripheral blood was performed for each donor. Per-sample PBMC isolation yielded at least 6.5 million cells. Per the germline V gene, CDR1 is SGHTA and CDR2 is FQGNSA. CDR3 size: 16 residues. V shed 4 bases, J shed 11 bases, and the junction held 18 bases outside the gene matches. A second PCR, run for 7 to 11 cycles, used a sample-barcoded 5' primer plus a J-beta primer mix. With 12 random nucleotides, a template-switch adaptor tagged each individual cDNA molecule. One entry per CDR3 protein, called by TCRdb with MiXCR from the 5' RACE reads. The sample lists more than 700,000 distinct CDR3 sequences, 46% occurring once.

This clonotype was sampled from an elderly man in good health. The sample was blood. The J gene is TRBJ2-5, the V gene TRBV7-2, with TRBD2 matching 8 bases. The CDR3 protein is CASSSLAGASYNEQYF. DNA for the CDR3: TGTGCCAGCAGCTCCCTAGCGGGCGCCTCCTACAATGAGCAGTACTTC.